This T cell receptor (beta chain) was profiled in a study of response to subunit inactivated influenza vaccine. Regarding the study as a whole: Authors suggested each seasonal flu vaccination may recruit only limited numbers of new T cells.

A single record per CDR3 protein comes from TCRdb applying MiXCR to the RT-PCR reads. The table includes fewer than 700,000 distinct CDR3 sequences, over 10% detected once. This clonotype has only a few counts. Antigen specificity is unknown. This TCR was recovered from a man in his forties or fifties who received an inactivated influenza vaccine. Specimen: PBMCs from blood, collected 35 to 45 days after vaccination.

The CDR3, as DNA: TGTGCCAGCAGCCTAGTCCCGGGGACAGGCAACGAGCAGTACTTC. As protein: CASSLVPGTGNEQYF. This rearrangement joins TRBV7-2 to TRBJ2-7, with 8 bases fitting TRBD1. The length of the CDR3 is 15 residues. V was pared by 5 bases and J by 5 bases, with 11 bases of the junction left unmatched. The V gene's germline CDR1 is SGHTA and CDR2 FQGNSA.